A selection of T cell receptor beta chains follows, all from one sample in a study of early T cells in non-severe SARS-CoV-2 infection. From the 5' RACE reads, TCRdb called clonotypes with MiXCR, one entry per CDR3 protein. The data contain 50,000 to 65,000 distinct CDR3 sequences, about 9.1% of them seen just once; the ten biggest clones take up 4.2%. Material: whole blood. The receptors come from an adult who was a healthcare worker with PCR-confirmed SARS-CoV-2 infection or an uninfected control (not recorded which). CDR3s include the opening cysteine and the closing phenylalanine or tryptophan. The order of the fields is D gene, J gene, clone size, V gene, CDR3 protein, CDR3 DNA. The D gene is left open where the match is weak. The size entry is marked missing in some rows and otherwise reads once, few, many or a size class.

D gene: TRBD1
J gene: TRBJ1-2
clone size: many
V gene: TRBV14
CDR3 protein: CASSHRDRDGYTF
CDR3 DNA: TGTGCCAGCAGCCACCGGGACAGGGACGGCTACACCTTC

D gene: -
J gene: TRBJ2-1
clone size: many
V gene: TRBV3-2
CDR3 protein: CASSPRRGPDNEQFF
CDR3 DNA: TGTGCCAGCAGCCCCCGAAGGGGTCCTGACAATGAGCAGTTCTTC

D gene: -
J gene: TRBJ2-3
clone size: many
V gene: TRBV4-3
CDR3 protein: CASSQDKLVADTQYF
CDR3 DNA: TGCGCCAGCAGCCAAGATAAACTAGTAGCAGATACGCAGTATTTT

D gene: TRBD2
J gene: TRBJ2-3
clone size: medium-sized
V gene: TRBV7-9
CDR3 protein: CASSGSGLAGGPTDTQYF
CDR3 DNA: TGTGCCAGCAGCGGATCGGGACTAGCGGGAGGGCCGACAGATACGCAGTATTTT

D gene: TRBD1
J gene: TRBJ2-1
clone size: many
V gene: TRBV19
CDR3 protein: CASSILGGRGEQFF
CDR3 DNA: TGTGCCAGTAGTATCTTAGGGGGCCGAGGTGAGCAGTTCTTC

D gene: -
J gene: TRBJ2-2
clone size: many
V gene: TRBV7-3
CDR3 protein: CASSSPTTSTGELFF
CDR3 DNA: TGTGCCAGCAGCTCCCCGACGACATCCACCGGGGAGCTGTTTTTT

D gene: -
J gene: TRBJ1-5
clone size: few
V gene: TRBV28
CDR3 protein: CASSLAGVSNQPQHF
CDR3 DNA: TGTGCCAGCAGTTTGGCAGGGGTTAGCAATCAGCCCCAGCATTTT

D gene: -
J gene: TRBJ2-3
clone size: many
V gene: TRBV6-2/TRBV6-3
CDR3 protein: CASSSPGPTGDTQYF
CDR3 DNA: TGTGCCAGCAGTAGCCCGGGACCGACGGGAGATACGCAGTATTTT

D gene: -
J gene: TRBJ2-2
clone size: -
V gene: TRBV15
CDR3 protein: CATSRDWPANTGELFF
CDR3 DNA: TGTGCCACCAGCAGAGATTGGCCAGCGAACACCGGGGAGCTGTTTTTT

D gene: TRBD2
J gene: TRBJ2-2
clone size: -
V gene: TRBV28
CDR3 protein: CASSPGLAGAGELFF
CDR3 DNA: TGTGCCAGCAGCCCCGGACTAGCGGGAGCCGGGGAGCTGTTTTTT

D gene: -
J gene: TRBJ2-3
clone size: few
V gene: TRBV5-8
CDR3 protein: CASSRLGDTQYF
CDR3 DNA: TGTGCCAGCAGCCGACTCGGGGATACGCAGTATTTT

D gene: TRBD1
J gene: TRBJ1-3
clone size: many
V gene: TRBV7-9
CDR3 protein: CASSRQGAAGNTIYF
CDR3 DNA: TGTGCCAGCAGCAGACAGGGAGCGGCAGGAAACACCATATATTTT

D gene: -
J gene: TRBJ1-4
clone size: many
V gene: TRBV7-2
CDR3 protein: CASSPDSWAFEKLFF
CDR3 DNA: TGTGCCAGCAGCCCTGACAGCTGGGCCTTCGAAAAACTGTTTTTT

D gene: TRBD2
J gene: TRBJ2-1
clone size: many
V gene: TRBV2
CDR3 protein: CAGSGGSSYNEQFF
CDR3 DNA: TGTGCCGGTAGCGGGGGGAGCTCCTACAATGAGCAGTTCTTC

D gene: -
J gene: TRBJ2-5
clone size: few
V gene: TRBV7-9
CDR3 protein: CASSLDSAQETQYF
CDR3 DNA: TGTGCCAGCAGCTTGGACTCTGCCCAAGAGACCCAGTACTTC

D gene: TRBD1
J gene: TRBJ2-3
clone size: -
V gene: TRBV5-1
CDR3 protein: CASSLPGGHEDTQYF
CDR3 DNA: TGCGCCAGCAGCTTGCCAGGGGGCCACGAAGATACGCAGTATTTT

D gene: TRBD1
J gene: TRBJ2-3
clone size: many
V gene: TRBV5-1
CDR3 protein: CASRRTGDPDTQYF
CDR3 DNA: TGCGCCAGCAGAAGGACAGGGGATCCAGATACGCAGTATTTT

D gene: -
J gene: TRBJ2-2
clone size: many
V gene: TRBV5-1
CDR3 protein: CASSPLQGANTGELFF
CDR3 DNA: TGCGCCAGCAGTCCGTTACAGGGCGCGAACACCGGGGAGCTGTTTTTT

D gene: -
J gene: TRBJ2-3
clone size: many
V gene: TRBV18
CDR3 protein: CASSPGDTQYF
CDR3 DNA: TGTGCCAGCTCACCGGGAGATACGCAGTATTTT

D gene: TRBD1
J gene: TRBJ1-2
clone size: many
V gene: TRBV28
CDR3 protein: CATSPGQRDYTF
CDR3 DNA: TGTGCCACCTCACCGGGACAGAGGGACTACACCTTC

D gene: -
J gene: TRBJ2-3
clone size: -
V gene: TRBV2
CDR3 protein: CASSEGFGTDTQYF
CDR3 DNA: TGTGCCAGCAGTGAGGGCTTTGGCACAGATACGCAGTATTTT

D gene: -
J gene: TRBJ2-2
clone size: many
V gene: TRBV24-1
CDR3 protein: CATKGQGGSGELFF
CDR3 DNA: TGTGCCACCAAAGGCCAGGGGGGATCCGGGGAGCTGTTTTTT

D gene: TRBD2
J gene: TRBJ2-1
clone size: many
V gene: TRBV20-1
CDR3 protein: CSAREGLARYNEQFF
CDR3 DNA: TGCAGTGCTCGAGAGGGACTAGCAAGGTACAATGAGCAGTTCTTC

D gene: TRBD2
J gene: TRBJ2-5
clone size: -
V gene: TRBV4-2
CDR3 protein: CASSRGLAGEETQYF
CDR3 DNA: TGTGCCAGCAGCCGGGGACTAGCGGGAGAAGAGACCCAGTACTTC

D gene: TRBD2
J gene: TRBJ2-1
clone size: many
V gene: TRBV30
CDR3 protein: CAWSRGRAYEQFF
CDR3 DNA: TGTGCCTGGAGTCGCGGGAGGGCCTATGAGCAGTTCTTC

D gene: TRBD1
J gene: TRBJ2-5
clone size: many
V gene: TRBV5-1
CDR3 protein: CASTRQGQTQETQYF
CDR3 DNA: TGCGCCAGTACAAGACAGGGACAGACCCAAGAGACCCAGTACTTC

D gene: -
J gene: TRBJ2-7
clone size: many
V gene: TRBV10-3
CDR3 protein: CAISESVAQTYEQYF
CDR3 DNA: TGTGCCATCAGTGAGTCGGTAGCGCAGACCTACGAGCAGTACTTC

D gene: TRBD2
J gene: TRBJ2-3
clone size: -
V gene: TRBV10-3
CDR3 protein: CAIREAGATDTQYF
CDR3 DNA: TGTGCCATTCGGGAAGCGGGGGCCACAGATACGCAGTATTTT

D gene: -
J gene: TRBJ2-2
clone size: many
V gene: TRBV3-1
CDR3 protein: CASSQDAARGELFF
CDR3 DNA: TGTGCCAGCAGCCAAGATGCAGCCCGGGGGGAGCTGTTTTTT

D gene: TRBD2
J gene: TRBJ2-3
clone size: many
V gene: TRBV29-1
CDR3 protein: CSVRRAGGHTDTQYF
CDR3 DNA: TGCAGCGTGCGACGAGCGGGGGGCCACACAGATACGCAGTATTTT

D gene: TRBD1
J gene: TRBJ2-6
clone size: many
V gene: TRBV7-9
CDR3 protein: CASSGRGYSGANVLTF
CDR3 DNA: TGTGCCAGCAGCGGCAGGGGGTATTCTGGGGCCAACGTCCTGACTTTC

D gene: -
J gene: TRBJ2-4
clone size: medium-sized
V gene: TRBV5-1
CDR3 protein: CASSLAFRGGKNIQYF
CDR3 DNA: TGCGCCAGCAGCTTGGCTTTCAGGGGAGGAAAAAACATTCAGTACTTC

D gene: TRBD2
J gene: TRBJ2-7
clone size: many
V gene: TRBV10-3
CDR3 protein: CATGGDQQSYEQYF
CDR3 DNA: TGTGCCACCGGGGGGGACCAACAATCCTACGAGCAGTACTTC

D gene: TRBD1
J gene: TRBJ2-7
clone size: many
V gene: TRBV7-9
CDR3 protein: CASSLSGQGAYEQYF
CDR3 DNA: TGTGCCAGCAGCTTATCCGGACAGGGGGCCTACGAGCAGTACTTC

D gene: TRBD1
J gene: TRBJ2-5
clone size: many
V gene: TRBV20-1
CDR3 protein: CSARSSAVGQGDETQYF
CDR3 DNA: TGCAGTGCTAGAAGTTCAGCCGTCGGACAGGGTGATGAGACCCAGTACTTC

D gene: TRBD2
J gene: TRBJ2-1
clone size: many
V gene: TRBV5-1
CDR3 protein: CASSFSGSDEQFF
CDR3 DNA: TGCGCCAGCAGCTTTAGCGGGAGCGATGAGCAGTTCTTC

D gene: TRBD1
J gene: TRBJ1-2
clone size: many
V gene: TRBV13
CDR3 protein: CASSFSRTGNYGYTF
CDR3 DNA: TGTGCCAGCAGCTTCTCCCGGACAGGAAACTATGGCTACACCTTC

D gene: TRBD1
J gene: TRBJ2-7
clone size: many
V gene: TRBV7-2
CDR3 protein: CASRRAGTDSYEQYF
CDR3 DNA: TGTGCCAGCAGACGGGCCGGGACAGACTCCTACGAGCAGTACTTC

D gene: TRBD1
J gene: TRBJ1-6
clone size: many
V gene: TRBV5-1
CDR3 protein: CASSLEGQDASPLHF
CDR3 DNA: TGCGCCAGCAGCTTGGAGGGACAGGATGCTTCACCCCTCCACTTT

D gene: -
J gene: TRBJ2-7
clone size: few
V gene: TRBV5-1
CDR3 protein: CASSLDPGYEQYF
CDR3 DNA: TGCGCCAGCAGCTTGGACCCGGGCTACGAGCAGTACTTC

D gene: -
J gene: TRBJ2-7
clone size: many
V gene: TRBV20-1
CDR3 protein: CSARDLPGPTYEQYF
CDR3 DNA: TGCAGTGCTAGAGATCTCCCGGGGCCCACCTACGAGCAGTACTTC